These 6 T cell receptor beta chains were sequenced from one sample in a study of T cells after yellow fever vaccination. Via MiXCR, TCRdb re-called the 5' RACE reads, giving one row per CDR3 protein. The sample has hundreds of thousands of distinct CDR3 sequences; 8.7% are singletons. The sequencing used PBMCs, collected on the day of the first yellow fever vaccination. These receptors came from a man aged 18 to 30 who received the YFV17D yellow fever vaccine.

The chain carries TRBV12-3 or TRBV12-4 and TRBJ1-6; 7 positions match TRBD1. The CDR3 loop spans 17 amino acids. V was clipped by 7 bases and J by 2 bases; unmatched bases: 11. The CDR3 DNA reads TGTGCCAGCACCATTTCGACAGGGAGCGCCTATAATTCACCCCTCCACTTT. This translates into CASTISTGSAYNSPLHF.

In nucleotides, the CDR3 is TGCGCCAGCAGCCCTCAGTATCGTGCCGGGGAGCTGTTTTTT. As protein: CASSPQYRAGELFF. This chain uses TRBV4-3 with TRBJ2-2; D gene uncertain. With 4 bases removed from V and 6 bases from J, the gap between germline ends came to 12 bases. Germline CDR1 LGHNA, CDR2 YSLEER. The CDR3 is 14 residues long.

In this sample, this clonotype turned up a few times. J is TRBJ2-3 and V is TRBV27, with D unresolved. Per germline, CDR1 MNHEY and CDR2 SMNVEV (reference sequence). V lost 8 bases and J 0 bases, leaving 15 bases between the germline ends. The CDR3 length is 15 residues. The CDR3 spells CASAVQKKSTDTQYF. DNA for the CDR3: TGTGCCAGCGCGGTGCAGAAGAAGAGCACAGATACGCAGTATTTT.

About this clonotype itself: Relative to the germline gene, one junction end is altered; a read error may explain this. The chain links TRBV29-1 to TRBJ2-1; tentatively, D is TRBD1 or TRBD2 (5 bases each). Germline CDR1 and CDR2: SQVTM and ANQGSEA. CDR3 length equals 15 residues. CDR3 nucleotides: TGCAGCGTTGGCTTTAGGGGCCGGGGCTACGATGAGCAGTTCTTC. Amino acid sequence: CSVGFRGRGYDEQFF.

This clonotype was seen only a few times. The rearrangement links TRBV7-9 to TRBJ1-5; 7 bases are a match to TRBD1. The CDR3 is 13 amino acids. The germline gives CDR1 SEHNR, CDR2 FQNEAQ (reference sequence). V shed 5 bases and J 5 bases; nucleotides not matched to a gene: 3. The CDR3 spells CASSDRADQPQHF. CDR3 nucleotides: TGTGCCAGCAGCGACAGGGCGGATCAGCCCCAGCATTTT.

The chain combines TRBV20-1 with TRBJ2-2; D unresolved. The CDR3 runs 14 residues. V gave up 2 bases and J gave up 0 bases, with 7 bases separating them. CDR1 and CDR2 (germline): DFQATT, SNEGSKA (reference sequence). The CDR3 protein is CSARKSANTGELFF. Written as DNA, the CDR3 is TGCAGTGCTAGAAAGTCGGCGAACACCGGGGAGCTGTTTTTT.